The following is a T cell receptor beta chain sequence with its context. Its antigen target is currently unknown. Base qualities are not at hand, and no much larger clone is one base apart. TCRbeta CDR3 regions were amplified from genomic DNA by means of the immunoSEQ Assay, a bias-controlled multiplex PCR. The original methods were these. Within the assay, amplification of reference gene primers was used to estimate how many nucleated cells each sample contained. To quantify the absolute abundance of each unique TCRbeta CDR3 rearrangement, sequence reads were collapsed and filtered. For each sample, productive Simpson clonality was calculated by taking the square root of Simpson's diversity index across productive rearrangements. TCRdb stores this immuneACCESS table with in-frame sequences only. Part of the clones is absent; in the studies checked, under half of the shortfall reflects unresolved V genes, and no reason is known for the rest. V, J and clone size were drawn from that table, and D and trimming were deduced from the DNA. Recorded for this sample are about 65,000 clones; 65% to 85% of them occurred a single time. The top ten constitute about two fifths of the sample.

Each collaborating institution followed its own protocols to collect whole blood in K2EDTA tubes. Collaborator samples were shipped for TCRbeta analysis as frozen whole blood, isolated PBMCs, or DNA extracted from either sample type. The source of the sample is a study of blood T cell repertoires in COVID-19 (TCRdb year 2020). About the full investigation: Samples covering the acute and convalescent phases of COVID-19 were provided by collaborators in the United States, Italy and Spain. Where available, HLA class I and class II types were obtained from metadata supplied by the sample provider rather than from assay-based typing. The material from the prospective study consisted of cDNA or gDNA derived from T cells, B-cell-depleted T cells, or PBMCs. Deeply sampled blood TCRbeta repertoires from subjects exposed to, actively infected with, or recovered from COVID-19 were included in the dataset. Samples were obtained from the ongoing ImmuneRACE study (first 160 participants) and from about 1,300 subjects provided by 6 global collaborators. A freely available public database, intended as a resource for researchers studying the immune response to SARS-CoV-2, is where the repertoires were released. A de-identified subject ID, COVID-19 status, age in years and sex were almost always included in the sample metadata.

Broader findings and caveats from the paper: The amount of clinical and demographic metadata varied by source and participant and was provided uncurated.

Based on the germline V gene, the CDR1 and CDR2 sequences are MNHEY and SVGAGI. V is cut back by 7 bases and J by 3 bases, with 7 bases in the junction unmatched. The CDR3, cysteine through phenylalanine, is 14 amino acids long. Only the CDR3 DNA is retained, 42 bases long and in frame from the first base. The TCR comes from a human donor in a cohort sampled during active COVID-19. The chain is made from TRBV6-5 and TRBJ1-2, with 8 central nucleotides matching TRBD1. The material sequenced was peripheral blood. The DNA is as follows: TGTGCCAGCATATTCAGGGGGCGAGACTATGGCTACACCTTC. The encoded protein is CASIFRGRDYGYTF.